Presented here are 6 T cell receptor beta chains from one specimen sequenced in a study of graft-versus-host responses after intestinal transplantation. Clones were sequenced by immunoSEQ multiplex PCR, and TCRdb holds only the in-frame ones, with some missing. This sample has some 45,000 clones, with 75% to 95% found just once. Specimen: PBMCs, collected 524 days after transplant. Source of these receptors: a human patient who received an intestinal transplant, so some T cells may come from the graft donor.

This rearrangement joins TRBV28 to TRBJ2-7; TRBD2 might be the D (7 bases). Germline V gene data show CDR1 as MDHEN and CDR2 as SYDVKM. Trimming took off 3 bases at V and 7 bases at J, with 13 bases between the two ends. The CDR3 totals 13 residues. CDR3 residues: CASSFRGAREQYF. CDR3 coding DNA: TGTGCCAGCAGTTTTCGGGGGGCGCGGGAGCAGTACTTC.

This CDR3 reads CAWEPGDRQYEQYF. CDR3 in DNA: TGTGCCTGGGAACCCGGGGACAGACAGTACGAGCAGTACTTC. The J gene is TRBJ2-7, the V gene TRBV30; 7 positions agree with TRBD1. This CDR3 is 14 amino acids long. CDR1 and CDR2 (germline): GTSNPN, SVGIG (reference sequence). V trimming: 5 bases; J trimming: 4 bases; junction bases outside the gene matches: 11. The whole variable domain, remainder taken from reference TRBV30 and TRBJ2-7, is SQTIHQWPATLVQPVGSPLSLECTVEGTSNPNLYWYRQAAGRGLQLLFYSVGIGQISSEVPQNLSASRPQDRQFILSSKKLLLSDSGFYLCAWEPGDRQYEQYFGPGTRLTVT.

This chain uses TRBV9 with TRBJ2-7, with D perhaps matching TRBD1 (6 bases). This CDR3 is built from 15 residues. From germline, CDR1 is SGDLS and CDR2 YYNGEE. Trimming shortened V by 1 base and J by 2 bases, and 13 bases separated the two germline ends. The CDR3 coding sequence is TGTGCCAGCAGCGTAACAGGGTCCGGGGCCTACGAGCAGTACTTC. As protein: CASSVTGSGAYEQYF. The full variable domain, in which reference TRBV9 and TRBJ2-7 provide the parts outside the CDR3, is DSGVTQTPKHLITATGQRVTLRCSPRSGDLSVYWYQQSLDQGLQFLIQYYNGEERAKGNILERFSAQQFPDLHSELNLSSLELGDSALYFCASSVTGSGAYEQYFGPGTRLTVT.

The chain links TRBV18 to TRBJ1-4, with 9 nucleotides matching TRBD1. After removal of 6 bases from V and 7 bases from J, the junction contained 6 bases not matched to a gene. This CDR3 region has 14 residues. CDR1 is KGHSH, CDR2 LQKENI, per germline. As DNA, the CDR3 is TGTGCCAGCTCGCCGGGACAGGGACGTGAAAAACTGTTTTTT. It yields the protein CASSPGQGREKLFF.

The table lists this clone with a count of one. V usage is TRBV28 and J usage is TRBJ2-1, with D tentatively TRBD2 (6 bases). The V end lost 11 bases, the J end lost 9 bases, and 14 bases lay between the germline ends. CDR3 length: 11 residues. CDR1 MDHEN and CDR2 SYDVKM come from the germline V gene. The CDR3 DNA reads TGTGCCGGGGGGTCGGGACCTGAGCAGTTCTTC. Its translation is CAGGSGPEQFF.

This clone was observed once. The rearrangement joins TRBV10-2 to TRBJ2-7; no reliable D call. The CDR3 is 12 amino acids. From germline, CDR1 is WSHSY and CDR2 SAAADI. The ends were cut back, 0 bases at V and 6 bases at J, with 6 bases in the middle. CDR3 in DNA: TGCGCCAGCAGTGAGTCGTGGGTCGAGCAGTACTTC. As protein: CASSESWVEQYF.